This T cell receptor beta chain originates from a study of blood T cell repertoires in COVID-19. Study overall: The United States, Italy and Spain provided the acute and convalescent COVID-19 samples.

In the study's own analysis: Cell counts per sample came from amplifying reference gene primers. Produced via immunoSEQ multiplex PCR; TCRdb's table is partial and in-frame only. V, J and clone size are taken as reported in that table, and D and trimming were inferred from the DNA itself. The table has more than 100,000 clones, 84% seen once. All enrollees were roughly 18 to 90 years old and from approximately 24 US areas. Per the germline V gene, CDR1 is SNHLY and CDR2 is FYNNEI. CDR3 size: 14 residues. The germline V and J ends were trimmed by 4 bases and 0 bases, with 7 bases remaining between them.

The sequenced material came from PBMCs or T cells enriched from blood (not recorded which). The sequence was obtained from a middle-aged man with acute COVID-19. The rearrangement uses TRBV2 and TRBJ1-5; tentative D call: TRBD1 (6 bases). This CDR3 is CASSGTDSNQPQHF. The CDR3 DNA reads as TGTGCCAGCAGTGGGACAGATAGCAATCAGCCCCAGCATTTT.